Given below is one TCR beta chain in context. Its antigen is as yet unknown. Other DNA sequences in the same sample also yield this CDR3. These data come from a study of shared clonotypes between healthy human individuals. Study-wide findings and caveats: Naive subsets, compared against memory subsets, generally had larger estimated richness values.

Libraries were prepared by immunoSEQ multiplex PCR; TCRdb keeps only in-frame clonotypes and omits some of them. The repertoire consists of about 870,000 clones, with 80% to 95% occurring once and the leading ten covering 24%. The V gene end was trimmed by 2 bases and the J gene end by 3 bases; junction bases not matched to a gene: 1. Looked up from germline, CDR1 is SGHAT and CDR2 is FQNNGV. This CDR3 has 14 amino acids. Naivety among CD8 cells was defined by CD45RO negativity and positive CCR7 selection, thereby excluding terminally differentiated effector memory CD45RA+ cells. The genes are TRBV11-2 and TRBJ2-1, with 7 bases fitting TRBD2. The receptor's source is a man under 40 in good health. Sequences were obtained from naive CD8+ T cells sorted from blood. The CDR3 loop is CASSLLADYNEQFF. CDR3 nucleotide sequence: TGTGCCAGCAGCTTACTAGCGGACTACAATGAGCAGTTCTTC.